These 30 T cell receptor beta chains originate from one sample sequenced in a study of T-cell memory formation after mild COVID-19. TCRdb re-called the 5' RACE reads with MiXCR, one entry per CDR3 protein. The table includes some 330,000 distinct CDR3 sequences, around 21% detected once. The sample taken for sequencing was PBMCs or a T cell subset sorted from them (not recorded which). These receptors all come from an adult woman who had mild COVID-19 (a few samples of this study predate the infection). Cell type and time point are not known.

The chain is built from TRBV5-1 and TRBJ2-4, with 9 bases fitting TRBD1. The CDR3 totals 16 residues. V lost 4 bases, J lost 1 base, and 6 bases stayed unmatched. Looked up from germline, CDR1 is SGHRS and CDR2 is YFSETQ. Here the CDR3 DNA reads TGCGCCAGCAGCCTTTGGGACAGGGCGGCCAAAAACATTCAGTACTTC. Its translation: CASSLWDRAAKNIQYF.

This chain connects TRBV3-1 to TRBJ1-2; unclear D gene. V gave up 6 bases and J gave up 7 bases, with 15 bases separating them. The CDR3 covers 13 residues. Germline V gene lookup returns CDR1 LGHDT and CDR2 YNNKEL (reference sequence). The CDR3, as DNA: TGTGCCAGCAGTTCTCATCCTGCGCCTGGCTACACCTTC. Protein: CASSSHPAPGYTF.

The rearrangement joins TRBV3-1 to TRBJ1-5; D may be TRBD1 (5 bases). V lost 1 base, J lost 9 bases, and 13 bases lay in between. Germline lookup yields CDR1 LGHDT and CDR2 YNNKEL (reference sequence). This CDR3 contains 14 residues. The CDR3 is CASSQGDSWGPQHF. The CDR3 DNA reads as TGTGCCAGCAGCCAAGGGGACTCATGGGGGCCCCAGCATTTT.

This clonotype was counted a few times. This sequence joins TRBV6-1 and TRBJ2-5; D is undetermined. V was trimmed by 7 bases and J by 5 bases, leaving 20 bases between them. The germline CDR1 and CDR2 sequences are MNHNS and SASEGT. This CDR3 contains 15 residues. DNA of the CDR3: TGTGCCAGCACCCTAGGGCTTATGGCGGTTGAGACCCAGTACTTC. Translation: CASTLGLMAVETQYF.

This clonotype appeared a few times. This chain uses TRBV12-3 or TRBV12-4 with TRBJ1-5, with 10 bases aligning to TRBD1. This CDR3 has 14 residues. V gave up 1 base and J gave up 7 bases; unmatched junction bases: 1. The CDR3 DNA reads TGTGCCAGCAGTTTAGAGACAGGGGGCCAGCCCCAGCATTTT. Protein: CASSLETGGQPQHF.

The rearrangement uses TRBV20-1 and TRBJ1-5; D gene ambiguous. CDR1 is DFQATT and CDR2 is SNEGSKA in the germline V gene (reference sequence). V shed 6 bases and J shed 0 bases, with 21 bases lying between them. This CDR3 contains 17 residues. The CDR3 DNA is TGCAGTGCCATCAATCGGGCAGGATTAAATAGCAATCAGCCCCAGCATTTT. Translated: CSAINRAGLNSNQPQHF.

The chain combines TRBV19 with TRBJ1-6; D is uncertain. CDR3 length: 14 residues. V was cut by 3 bases and J by 7 bases, with 10 bases left in between. The germline CDR1 and CDR2 sequences are LNHDA and SQIVND (reference sequence). The DNA of the CDR3 is TGTGCCAGTAGTATTCGCATTGGGAATTCACCCCTCCACTTT. It encodes CASSIRIGNSPLHF.

This clonotype appeared many times. The chain links TRBV5-1 to TRBJ2-1, with D hard to call. Trimming removed 0 bases at V and 15 bases at J, with 13 bases between. The CDR3 loop spans 12 amino acids. Germline-derived CDR1 and CDR2 are SGHRS and YFSETQ. The CDR3 spells CASSLADQTRFF. The CDR3 bases are TGCGCCAGCAGCTTGGCCGACCAAACTCGGTTCTTC.

The chain uses TRBV30 and TRBJ1-3; D unresolved. The germline V and J ends were trimmed by 1 base and 2 bases, with 9 bases remaining between them. Germline CDR1 and CDR2: GTSNPN and SVGIG (reference sequence). This CDR3 is 14 amino acids long. The CDR3 here is CAWSAGHTGNTIYF. The CDR3 DNA reads as TGTGCCTGGAGTGCGGGCCACACTGGAAACACCATATATTTT.

This clonotype occurred a few times. The chain uses TRBV20-1 and TRBJ2-1; 7 bases match TRBD2. The CDR3 has 13 residues. Germline loops: CDR1 DFQATT, CDR2 SNEGSKA (reference sequence). V lost 0 bases and J lost 9; bases outside the gene matches: 5. The CDR3 protein is CSAREREKGEQFF. The CDR3, as DNA: TGCAGTGCTAGAGAGCGGGAGAAGGGTGAGCAGTTCTTC.

CDR3 protein: CASSREVNTDTQYF. CDR3 nucleotides: TGTGCCAGCAGCCGAGAAGTAAACACAGATACGCAGTATTTT. The chain joins TRBV7-2 to TRBJ2-3; D ambiguous. Germline V lookup: CDR1 SGHTA, CDR2 FQGNSA. The CDR3 covers 14 residues. Trimming stripped 5 bases from V and 2 bases from J, with 11 bases between. Variable domain in full (rest from reference TRBV7-2 and TRBJ2-3): GAGVSQSPSNKVTEKGKDVELRCDPISGHTALYWYRQSLGQGLEFLIYFQGNSAPDKSGLPSDRFSAERTGGSVSTLTIQRTQQEDSAVYLCASSREVNTDTQYFGPGTRLTVL.

This clonotype showed up just a few times. V is TRBV20-1 and J is TRBJ1-3; D unclear. V lost 1 base and J 7 bases, leaving 17 bases between the germline ends. The CDR3 has 15 residues. Germline loops: CDR1 DFQATT, CDR2 SNEGSKA (reference sequence). In DNA, the CDR3 is TGCAGTGCTAGAGGGTCGGGGTCCGGTATCAACACCATATATTTT. It is translated as CSARGSGSGINTIYF.

This chain links TRBV24-1 with TRBJ1-2; D ambiguous. Germline loops: CDR1 KGHDR, CDR2 SFDVKD. Trimming left V 4 bases short and J 8 bases short, with 13 bases between. There are 13 residues in the CDR3. Here the CDR3 reads CATSEGSYGGYTF. The CDR3 DNA follows: TGTGCCACCAGTGAGGGCAGCTATGGCGGCTACACCTTC.

The V call is TRBV7-9, the J call TRBJ2-4, with no clear D. The CDR3 loop spans 12 amino acids. V lost 11 bases, J lost 8 bases, and 16 bases lay in between. Germline V gives CDR1 SEHNR, CDR2 FQNEAQ (reference sequence). CDR3 sequence reads: CASTDVLDIQYF. The CDR3 nucleotides are TGTGCCTCAACGGACGTTTTGGACATTCAGTACTTC.

This chain joins TRBV15 and TRBJ1-2, with D uncertain. CDR3 size: 15 residues. V lost 1 base and J lost 3, with 12 bases in between. The germline V gene has CDR1 LNHNV and CDR2 YYDKDF (reference sequence). CDR3 in amino acids: CATSRGLEGHYGYTF. The CDR3 DNA sequence: TGTGCCACCAGCAGAGGGCTAGAGGGTCACTATGGCTACACCTTC.

In its sample, this clonotype was seen a few times. The CDR3 here is CASSLQTGSPGEQYF. CDR3 nucleotide sequence: TGTGCCAGCAGCCTCCAAACAGGGTCGCCTGGCGAGCAGTACTTC. The rearrangement links TRBV7-2 to TRBJ2-7, with D tentatively TRBD1 (6 bases). Trimming took off 5 bases at V and 6 bases at J, with 20 bases between the two ends. Per germline, CDR1 SGHTA and CDR2 FQGNSA. This CDR3 spans 15 amino acids.

The chain links TRBV12-3 or TRBV12-4 to TRBJ2-5, with D possibly matching TRBD1 (5 bases). The CDR3 has 14 residues. With 5 bases removed from V and 3 bases from J, the gap between germline ends came to 13 bases. The CDR3 region is CASSPPVGEETQYF. In DNA, the CDR3 is TGTGCCAGCAGTCCTCCGGTAGGGGAAGAGACCCAGTACTTC.

The gene calls are TRBV3-1 and TRBJ2-1; D is unresolved. The CDR3 loop spans 13 amino acids. CDR1 LGHDT and CDR2 YNNKEL come from the germline V gene (reference sequence). The germline V and J ends were trimmed by 0 bases and 7 bases, with 7 bases remaining between them. The CDR3 loop reads CASSQDGRNEQFF. The CDR3 nucleotides read TGTGCCAGCAGCCAAGATGGTCGAAATGAGCAGTTCTTC.

The table lists this clonotype with a few counts. J is TRBJ2-2 and V is TRBV2; TRBD1 matches 7 bases. This CDR3 is built from 17 residues. The germline V gene has CDR1 SNHLY and CDR2 FYNNEI. After removal of 4 bases from V and 7 bases from J, the junction contained 15 bases not matched to a gene. The CDR3 region has the DNA TGTGCCAGCAGTGTTGTCGCCACAGGGGAGAAGGACGGGGAGCTGTTTTTT. Its protein product is CASSVVATGEKDGELFF.

This clonotype was seen more than once but under ten times. The rearrangement links TRBV20-1 to TRBJ2-5; perhaps TRBD2 as D (6 bases). Germline CDR1 is DFQATT and CDR2 is SNEGSKA (reference sequence). The germline V and J ends were trimmed by 6 bases and 3 bases, with 14 bases remaining between them. CDR3 length: 13 amino acids. The CDR3 reads CSASTRGKETQYF. The CDR3 DNA reads TGCAGTGCCTCGACGCGGGGTAAAGAGACCCAGTACTTC.

This clonotype showed up just a few times. V and J are TRBV4-2 and TRBJ1-2; D remains unclear. The CDR3 consists of 16 residues. The germline V and J ends were trimmed by 0 bases and 5 bases, with 16 bases remaining between them. Looked up from germline, CDR1 is LGHNA and CDR2 is YNFKEQ. CDR3: CASSQEPLGDIYGYTF. As DNA, the CDR3 is TGTGCCAGCAGCCAAGAACCTTTAGGAGACATTTATGGCTACACCTTC.

This clonotype was picked up many times. The CDR3, as DNA: TGTGCCAGCAGTGCCCCAACGGACGGGGGGGAGCTGTTTTTT. It codes for CASSAPTDGGELFF. The rearrangement uses TRBV25-1 and TRBJ2-2; D is unclear. This CDR3 has 14 residues. The V and J ends lost 4 bases and 8 bases respectively, with 14 bases between them. Germline V gene data show CDR1 as MGHDK and CDR2 as SYGVNS.

The rearrangement uses TRBV15 and TRBJ2-7; weak D call: TRBD1 (5 bases). Trimming took off 1 base at V and 5 bases at J, with 9 bases between the two ends. From germline, CDR1 is LNHNV and CDR2 YYDKDF (reference sequence). The CDR3 is made up of 13 amino acids. The CDR3 loop is CATSRVQGHEQYF. In nucleotides, the CDR3 is TGTGCCACCAGCAGAGTGCAGGGCCACGAGCAGTACTTC.

The chain is built from TRBV4-1 and TRBJ2-1; D might be TRBD1 (6 bases). The CDR3 has 11 amino acids. CDR1 is MGHRA and CDR2 is YSYEKL in the germline V gene. With 4 bases removed from V and 11 bases from J, the gap between germline ends came to 9 bases. CDR3 protein: CASSLDSKQFF. The CDR3 DNA sequence: TGCGCCAGCAGCCTGGACAGTAAGCAGTTCTTC.

This clonotype came up a few times. The chain combines TRBV9 with TRBJ2-7; D is perhaps TRBD2 (5 bases). Per germline, CDR1 SGDLS and CDR2 YYNGEE. The CDR3 loop spans 15 amino acids. V lost 1 base and J 7 bases, leaving 18 bases between the germline ends. Written as DNA, the CDR3 is TGTGCCAGCAGCGTATCTGGGTCGCCTTCGGGGGAGCAGTACTTC. It specifies CASSVSGSPSGEQYF.

This clonotype was picked up a small number of times. The chain carries TRBV20-1 and TRBJ2-1, with 8 bases that match TRBD2. The germline CDR1 and CDR2 sequences are DFQATT and SNEGSKA (reference sequence). The CDR3 spans 15 residues. V lost 8 bases to trimming and J lost 6 bases; unmatched junction nucleotides: 15. CDR3 residues: CSQPSWRGVSNEQFF. CDR3 sequence (DNA): TGCAGTCAGCCTAGCTGGCGGGGGGTTTCCAATGAGCAGTTCTTC.

The chain recombines TRBV6-5 with TRBJ1-2, with D unclear. Germline assignment: CDR1 MNHEY and CDR2 SVGAGI. This CDR3 comprises 13 residues. Trimming took 6 bases from V and 2 from J, leaving 10 bases between them. CDR3 sequence reads: CASSSWSNYGYTF. DNA of the CDR3: TGTGCCAGCAGCTCCTGGTCCAACTATGGCTACACCTTC.

This chain connects TRBV18 to TRBJ2-1, with D perhaps TRBD1 or TRBD2 (5 bases each). Germline CDR1 reads KGHSH; CDR2 reads LQKENI. CDR3 size: 14 residues. Trimming took 1 base from V and 6 from J, leaving 10 bases between them. CDR3 sequence (DNA): TGTGCCAGCTCACCACTGTTGGGGGTCAATGAGCAGTTCTTC. Translation gives CASSPLLGVNEQFF. The variable domain in full, completed from reference TRBV18 and TRBJ2-1, reads NAGVMQNPRHLVRRRGQEARLRCSPMKGHSHVYWYRQLPEEGLKFMVYLQKENIIDESGMPKERFSAEFPKEGPSILRIQQVVRGDSAAYFCASSPLLGVNEQFFGPGTRLTVL.

This chain uses TRBV5-1 with TRBJ1-2; TRBD1 matches 10 bases. There are 15 residues in the CDR3. CDR1 is SGHRS and CDR2 is YFSETQ in the germline V gene. V trimming: 0 bases; J trimming: 8 bases; junction bases outside the gene matches: 7. The chain's CDR3 is CASSLEQRQGAGYTF. For the CDR3, the DNA is TGCGCCAGCAGCTTGGAACAGCGACAGGGGGCCGGCTACACCTTC.

Only a few counts were recorded for this clonotype. The gene calls are TRBV12-3 or TRBV12-4 and TRBJ2-1; D possibly corresponds to TRBD2 (5 bases). Between the trimmed V and J ends, which lost 5 bases and 6 bases, there was a span of 11 bases. The CDR3 totals 13 residues. The CDR3: CASSTPAGNEQFF. The CDR3 DNA follows: TGTGCCAGCAGTACCCCTGCGGGCAATGAGCAGTTCTTC.